These T cell receptor beta chains were read from a single sample in a study of vaccination effects on CD4 cells after COVID-19. No antigens are known for them. Clones were read by immunoSEQ multiplex PCR, and TCRdb kept only the in-frame ones, dropping some. The sample includes around 53,000 clones, 75% to 85% of them seen just once. Source: CD4+ T cells from PBMCs cultured with HIV peptides, taken before COVID-19 vaccination. All receptors come from a human donor who had a prior SARS-CoV-2 infection. Each CDR3 is given with its conserved first and last residue. The order of the fields is J gene, clone size, D gene, V gene, CDR3 protein, CDR3 DNA. A D gene is named only where the DNA matches it firmly. Size is omitted from some rows. Given values are once, few, many or a class for expanded clones.

j_call: TRBJ2-7; clone_size: .; d_call: .; v_call: TRBV5-5; cdr3_aa: CASSLAPDGLYEQYF; cdr3_nt: TGTGCCAGCAGCTTGGCCCCGGACGGTCTCTACGAGCAGTACTTC
j_call: TRBJ1-1; clone_size: .; d_call: .; v_call: TRBV5-1; cdr3_aa: CASSLWDGNTEAFF; cdr3_nt: TGCGCCAGCAGCTTGTGGGACGGGAACACTGAAGCTTTCTTT
j_call: TRBJ2-2; clone_size: few; d_call: .; v_call: TRBV7-3; cdr3_aa: CASSQGSRTGELFF; cdr3_nt: TGTGCCAGCAGCCAGGGGAGTCGGACCGGGGAGCTGTTTTTT
j_call: TRBJ1-1; clone_size: .; d_call: .; v_call: TRBV28; cdr3_aa: CASSPLWQDTEAFF; cdr3_nt: TGTGCCAGCAGTCCCCTGTGGCAGGACACTGAAGCTTTCTTT
j_call: TRBJ2-7; clone_size: .; d_call: .; v_call: TRBV14; cdr3_aa: CASSQITGPYEQYF; cdr3_nt: TGTGCCAGCAGCCAAATTACAGGCCCCTACGAGCAGTACTTC
j_call: TRBJ1-2; clone_size: .; d_call: .; v_call: TRBV19; cdr3_aa: CASSTGGGRSLVSGYTF; cdr3_nt: TGTGCCAGTAGTACGGGGGGAGGACGGAGCCTAGTGTCTGGCTACACCTTC
j_call: TRBJ2-1; clone_size: .; d_call: TRBD1; v_call: TRBV4-2; cdr3_aa: CASSRDREYNEQFF; cdr3_nt: TGTGCCAGCAGCCGGGACAGGGAGTACAATGAGCAGTTCTTC
j_call: TRBJ1-3; clone_size: .; d_call: .; v_call: TRBV4-2; cdr3_aa: CASSQDRGSSGNTIYF; cdr3_nt: TGTGCCAGCAGCCAAGACAGGGGAAGCTCTGGAAACACCATATATTTT
j_call: TRBJ1-6; clone_size: .; d_call: TRBD1; v_call: TRBV28; cdr3_aa: CASSPPGTVDNSPLHF; cdr3_nt: TGTGCCAGCAGCCCGCCCGGGACAGTAGATAATTCACCCCTCCACTTT
j_call: TRBJ1-2; clone_size: once; d_call: .; v_call: TRBV15; cdr3_aa: CATSRVDNYGYTF; cdr3_nt: TGTGCCACCAGCAGAGTGGACAACTATGGCTACACCTTC
j_call: TRBJ2-7; clone_size: few; d_call: .; v_call: TRBV11-2; cdr3_aa: CASSLARAGGEQYF; cdr3_nt: TGTGCCAGCAGCTTAGCCAGGGCTGGGGGGGAGCAGTACTTC
j_call: TRBJ2-7; clone_size: .; d_call: .; v_call: TRBV27; cdr3_aa: CASSLVDRWSYEQYF; cdr3_nt: TGTGCCAGCAGTTTAGTGGACAGATGGAGCTACGAGCAGTACTTC
j_call: TRBJ2-3; clone_size: .; d_call: TRBD2; v_call: TRBV2; cdr3_aa: CASRPGLAADTQYF; cdr3_nt: TGTGCCAGCAGGCCGGGACTAGCGGCAGATACGCAGTATTTT
j_call: TRBJ1-6; clone_size: few; d_call: .; v_call: TRBV2; cdr3_aa: CASSEFGGVFSPLHF; cdr3_nt: TGTGCCAGCAGTGAATTTGGGGGGGTCTTCTCACCCCTCCACTTT
j_call: TRBJ1-2; clone_size: .; d_call: .; v_call: TRBV2; cdr3_aa: CASSNRDIANYGYTF; cdr3_nt: TGTGCCAGCAGCAACCGGGACATAGCTAACTATGGCTACACCTTC
j_call: TRBJ1-1; clone_size: .; d_call: TRBD1; v_call: TRBV2; cdr3_aa: CASSEPDRGNTEAFF; cdr3_nt: TGTGCCAGCAGTGAGCCGGACAGGGGGAACACTGAAGCTTTCTTT
j_call: TRBJ2-3; clone_size: .; d_call: .; v_call: TRBV28; cdr3_aa: CASSLGSGADTQYF; cdr3_nt: TGTGCCAGCAGTTTGGGGTCTGGGGCGGATACGCAGTATTTT
j_call: TRBJ2-7; clone_size: .; d_call: .; v_call: TRBV7-2; cdr3_aa: CASSWYAGGGVYEQYF; cdr3_nt: TGTGCCAGCAGCTGGTATGCGGGTGGCGGGGTGTACGAGCAGTACTTC
j_call: TRBJ1-5; clone_size: .; d_call: .; v_call: TRBV12-3/TRBV12-4; cdr3_aa: CASSPRRDQPQHF; cdr3_nt: TGTGCCAGCAGTCCAAGAAGGGATCAGCCCCAGCATTTT
j_call: TRBJ2-3; clone_size: once; d_call: TRBD2; v_call: TRBV9; cdr3_aa: CASSGRTSGVDTQYF; cdr3_nt: TGTGCCAGCAGCGGACGGACTAGCGGGGTGGATACGCAGTATTTT
j_call: TRBJ1-2; clone_size: .; d_call: TRBD1; v_call: TRBV10-3; cdr3_aa: CAISMSLGTGEHNGYTF; cdr3_nt: TGTGCCATCAGTATGTCTCTCGGGACAGGGGAACATAATGGCTACACCTTC
j_call: TRBJ2-2; clone_size: few; d_call: TRBD2; v_call: TRBV7-3; cdr3_aa: CASSFTSGNTGELFF; cdr3_nt: TGTGCCAGCAGCTTCACTAGCGGAAACACCGGGGAGCTGTTTTTT
j_call: TRBJ1-2; clone_size: .; d_call: .; v_call: TRBV7-7; cdr3_aa: CARDGGSYGYTF; cdr3_nt: TGTGCGCGGGACGGCGGATCCTATGGCTACACCTTC
j_call: TRBJ1-1; clone_size: .; d_call: TRBD1; v_call: TRBV6-5; cdr3_aa: CASSQTGDYTEAFF; cdr3_nt: TGTGCCAGCAGTCAGACAGGGGACTACACTGAAGCTTTCTTT
j_call: TRBJ1-2; clone_size: .; d_call: .; v_call: TRBV19; cdr3_aa: CATARDRWSYGYTF; cdr3_nt: TGTGCCACAGCCCGGGACCGCTGGAGCTATGGCTACACCTTC
j_call: TRBJ1-3; clone_size: .; d_call: TRBD1; v_call: TRBV30; cdr3_aa: CAWSTSRQGAGNTIYF; cdr3_nt: TGTGCCTGGAGCACTTCGCGACAGGGTGCTGGAAACACCATATATTTT
j_call: TRBJ2-3; clone_size: .; d_call: .; v_call: TRBV7-2; cdr3_aa: CASSLVAWGPDTQYF; cdr3_nt: TGTGCCAGCAGCTTAGTTGCATGGGGGCCAGATACGCAGTATTTT
j_call: TRBJ2-2; clone_size: few; d_call: TRBD2; v_call: TRBV2; cdr3_aa: CASSAVAGGPGELFF; cdr3_nt: TGTGCCAGCAGTGCAGTAGCGGGGGGGCCCGGGGAGCTGTTTTTT
j_call: TRBJ1-1; clone_size: .; d_call: .; v_call: TRBV28; cdr3_aa: CASLGGNTEAFF; cdr3_nt: TGTGCCTCCCTCGGGGGGAACACTGAAGCTTTCTTT
j_call: TRBJ2-7; clone_size: medium-sized; d_call: .; v_call: TRBV23-1; cdr3_aa: CASSLLSVPQGPQIPGEQYF; cdr3_nt: TGCGCCAGCAGTCTCCTCTCGGTCCCCCAGGGTCCTCAGATCCCTGGAGAGCAGTACTTC
j_call: TRBJ2-5; clone_size: .; d_call: TRBD2; v_call: TRBV18; cdr3_aa: CASSPLAGVETQYF; cdr3_nt: TGTGCCAGCTCACCACTAGCGGGGGTGGAGACCCAGTACTTC
j_call: TRBJ2-3; clone_size: few; d_call: .; v_call: TRBV7-3; cdr3_aa: CASSLRGADTQYF; cdr3_nt: TGTGCCAGCAGCTTAAGGGGCGCAGATACGCAGTATTTT
j_call: TRBJ1-2; clone_size: .; d_call: TRBD1; v_call: TRBV29-1; cdr3_aa: CSVLGQGLYGYTF; cdr3_nt: TGCAGCGTCCTAGGACAGGGCCTCTATGGCTACACCTTC
j_call: TRBJ1-6; clone_size: .; d_call: TRBD1; v_call: TRBV6-6; cdr3_aa: CASSPQGQGGSPLHF; cdr3_nt: TGTGCCAGCAGTCCCCAGGGACAGGGGGGTTCACCCCTCCACTTT
j_call: TRBJ1-1; clone_size: .; d_call: .; v_call: TRBV21-1; cdr3_aa: CASSQMVATLRTEAFF; cdr3_nt: TGTGCCAGCAGTCAAATGGTAGCTACACTTCGCACTGAAGCTTTCTTT
j_call: TRBJ2-3; clone_size: .; d_call: .; v_call: TRBV27; cdr3_aa: CASSLLSFQTTSTDTQYF; cdr3_nt: TGTGCCAGCAGTCTCTTGTCTTTCCAAACGACTAGCACAGATACGCAGTATTTT
j_call: TRBJ2-2; clone_size: .; d_call: .; v_call: TRBV6-4; cdr3_aa: CASSDGTLNPGELFF; cdr3_nt: TGTGCCAGCAGTGACGGGACTCTCAACCCGGGGGAGCTGTTTTTT
j_call: TRBJ2-3; clone_size: .; d_call: .; v_call: TRBV9; cdr3_aa: CASSVISDTQYF; cdr3_nt: TGTGCCAGCAGCGTTATTTCAGATACGCAGTATTTT
j_call: TRBJ1-2; clone_size: few; d_call: .; v_call: TRBV6-5; cdr3_aa: CASTKRGPSGGYTF; cdr3_nt: TGTGCCAGCACCAAACGGGGCCCCTCGGGAGGCTACACCTTC
j_call: TRBJ2-4; clone_size: few; d_call: .; v_call: TRBV18; cdr3_aa: CASSPEGAKNIQYF; cdr3_nt: TGTGCCAGCTCACCTGAGGGTGCCAAAAACATTCAGTACTTC
j_call: TRBJ1-1; clone_size: .; d_call: .; v_call: TRBV5-1; cdr3_aa: CASRGDIGSFTEAFF; cdr3_nt: TGCGCCAGCCGCGGGGACATCGGGTCATTTACTGAAGCTTTCTTT
j_call: TRBJ2-3; clone_size: .; d_call: .; v_call: TRBV28; cdr3_aa: CASSSVGDTQYF; cdr3_nt: TGTGCCAGCAGTTCCGTCGGGGATACGCAGTATTTT
j_call: TRBJ2-5; clone_size: once; d_call: .; v_call: TRBV7-8; cdr3_aa: CASSLFRAQETQYF; cdr3_nt: TGTGCCAGCAGCTTATTCCGAGCGCAAGAGACCCAGTACTTC
j_call: TRBJ1-2; clone_size: .; d_call: .; v_call: TRBV27; cdr3_aa: CASSQLGGRIRGYTF; cdr3_nt: TGTGCCAGCAGCCAACTCGGTGGCAGGATTAGGGGCTACACCTTC
j_call: TRBJ1-1; clone_size: .; d_call: .; v_call: TRBV28; cdr3_aa: CADRPEVNTEAFF; cdr3_nt: TGTGCCGACCGACCCGAGGTGAACACTGAAGCTTTCTTT
j_call: TRBJ2-7; clone_size: .; d_call: TRBD2; v_call: TRBV2; cdr3_aa: CASSLGRGYEQYF; cdr3_nt: TGTGCCAGCAGTTTAGGGCGGGGGTACGAGCAGTACTTC
j_call: TRBJ1-2; clone_size: .; d_call: .; v_call: TRBV7-8; cdr3_aa: CASSPSGGQSGYTF; cdr3_nt: TGTGCCAGCAGCCCCTCGGGGGGGCAGAGTGGCTACACCTTC
j_call: TRBJ2-3; clone_size: .; d_call: .; v_call: TRBV2; cdr3_aa: CASSGDWRGTDTQYF; cdr3_nt: TGTGCCAGCAGTGGGGACTGGAGGGGCACAGATACGCAGTATTTT
j_call: TRBJ1-6; clone_size: .; d_call: .; v_call: TRBV4-1; cdr3_aa: CASSPLRVSNSPLHF; cdr3_nt: TGCGCCAGCAGCCCTTTAAGGGTCTCTAATTCACCCCTCCACTTT
j_call: TRBJ2-2; clone_size: .; d_call: .; v_call: TRBV18; cdr3_aa: CASSSQGNTGELFF; cdr3_nt: TGTGCCAGCTCATCGCAGGGGAACACCGGGGAGCTGTTTTTT
j_call: TRBJ2-2; clone_size: .; d_call: .; v_call: TRBV19; cdr3_aa: CASSQRTENTGELFF; cdr3_nt: TGTGCCAGTAGTCAGCGGACGGAGAACACCGGGGAGCTGTTTTTT
j_call: TRBJ1-5; clone_size: .; d_call: .; v_call: TRBV6-2/TRBV6-3; cdr3_aa: CASSSRQRNQPQHF; cdr3_nt: TGTGCCAGCAGTTCCCGACAGCGGAATCAGCCCCAGCATTTT
j_call: TRBJ2-7; clone_size: .; d_call: .; v_call: TRBV7-3; cdr3_aa: CASSLCRQLKYF; cdr3_nt: TGTGCCAGCAGCTTATGTCGCCAGCTGAAGTACTTC
j_call: TRBJ2-1; clone_size: .; d_call: .; v_call: TRBV30; cdr3_aa: CAWSKGLAPSDEQFF; cdr3_nt: TGTGCCTGGAGTAAGGGCCTGGCACCCTCGGATGAGCAGTTCTTC
j_call: TRBJ1-2; clone_size: few; d_call: .; v_call: TRBV2; cdr3_aa: CASSEGLVLYGYTF; cdr3_nt: TGTGCCAGCAGTGAAGGGCTGGTTCTCTATGGCTACACCTTC
j_call: TRBJ2-5; clone_size: .; d_call: TRBD2; v_call: TRBV5-4; cdr3_aa: CASSLNSGKEYF; cdr3_nt: TGTGCCAGCAGCTTGAATAGCGGGAAAGAGTACTTC
j_call: TRBJ2-3; clone_size: .; d_call: .; v_call: TRBV5-4; cdr3_aa: CASSLDLTDTQYF; cdr3_nt: TGTGCCAGCAGCTTGGACCTCACAGATACGCAGTATTTT